These 14 T cell receptor beta chains share one sample of origin, sequenced in a study of cytomegalovirus exposure and HLA in healthy donors. 13 Jbeta primers and 60 Vbeta primers were used for the PCR. The data were produced by immunoSEQ multiplex PCR, yet TCRdb's version contains in-frame clones alone and is incomplete. In all, the sample yields 200,000 to 250,000 clones. The sequenced sample consisted of PBMCs. The source of these receptors is a woman aged 25-40 years in good health and CMV-seropositive.

The CDR3 is CASSSPGQGGSPLHF. The CDR3 bases are TGTGCCAGCAGTTCGCCGGGACAGGGCGGCTCACCCCTCCACTTT. The chain links TRBV28 to TRBJ1-6; 9 bases map to TRBD1. The trim removed 4 bases at V and 10 bases at J, leaving 8 bases unmatched. CDR3 size: 15 residues. Germline V CDR1 and CDR2: MDHEN, SYDVKM.

The rearrangement joins TRBV9 to TRBJ2-1; TRBD2 matches 7 bases. The V gene's germline CDR1 is SGDLS and CDR2 YYNGEE. This CDR3 spans 18 amino acids. V trimming: 2 bases; J trimming: 0 bases; junction bases outside the gene matches: 11. CDR3 bases: TGTGCCAGCAGCGTCGGAAGCGGGACCCCCGGCTCCTACAATGAGCAGTTCTTC. Its translation is CASSVGSGTPGSYNEQFF.

The chain carries TRBV27 and TRBJ1-2; TRBD1 matches 11 bases. Losses at the gene ends were 3 bases for V and 3 bases for J; bases not matched to a gene: 9. The CDR3 has 17 residues. Germline V gene lookup returns CDR1 MNHEY and CDR2 SMNVEV (reference sequence). This CDR3 reads CASSFSFGTGGDYGYTF. The DNA for the CDR3 is TGTGCCAGCAGTTTCTCTTTCGGGACAGGGGGTGACTATGGCTACACCTTC.

This chain links TRBV2 with TRBJ2-7, with D perhaps TRBD2 (5 bases). Deletions cut 6 bases from V and 0 bases from J, with 12 bases between. CDR3 length: 14 amino acids. The germline CDR1 and CDR2 sequences are SNHLY and FYNNEI. CDR3 region: CASRPARDSYEQYF. The CDR3 DNA follows: TGTGCCAGCAGGCCAGCGAGGGACTCCTACGAGCAGTACTTC. The full variable domain, its missing parts supplied by reference TRBV2 and TRBJ2-7, is EPEVTQTPSHQVTQMGQEVILRCVPISNHLYFYWYRQILGQKVEFLVSFYNNEISEKSEIFDDQFSVERPDGSNFTLKIRSTKLEDSAMYFCASRPARDSYEQYFGPGTRLTVT.

This CDR3 is CASSFSGSPLHF. The CDR3, as DNA: TGTGCCAGCAGCTTCTCAGGGTCTCCCCTCCACTTT. V usage is TRBV7-6 and J usage is TRBJ1-6, with D perhaps TRBD1 (5 bases). CDR3 size: 12 residues. With 3 bases removed from V and 13 bases from J, the gap between germline ends came to 10 bases. Germline V CDR1 and CDR2: SGHVS, FNYEAQ. The entire variable domain, with the rest obtained from reference TRBV7-6 and TRBJ1-6, is as follows: GAGVSQSPRYKVTKRGQDVALRCDPISGHVSLYWYRQALGQGPEFLTYFNYEAQQDKSGLPNDRFSAERPEGSISTLTIQRTEQRDSAMYRCASSFSGSPLHFGNGTRLTVT.

The J gene is TRBJ2-1, the V gene TRBV9, with D unclear. Germline CDR1 and CDR2: SGDLS and YYNGEE. V was cut by 1 base and J by 4 bases, with 15 bases left in between. The length of the CDR3 is 16 residues. This CDR3 reads CASSVKFRQAYNEQFF. The CDR3 nucleotides read TGTGCCAGCAGCGTAAAATTCCGGCAGGCATACAATGAGCAGTTCTTC.

This rearrangement joins TRBV5-6 to TRBJ2-2; D is possibly TRBD2 (6 bases). The V gene lost 2 bases and the J gene lost 3 bases, with 11 bases spanning the gap. The germline V gene encodes CDR1 SGHDT and CDR2 YYEEEE. This CDR3 is 15 amino acids long. In DNA, the CDR3 is TGTGCCAGCAGCTTCGGGAGACCACACACCGGGGAGCTGTTTTTT. Translated, it gives CASSFGRPHTGELFF.

The chain has TRBV15 and TRBJ1-2, with D maybe TRBD1 (5 bases). Germline V CDR1 and CDR2: LNHNV, YYDKDF (reference sequence). The V end lost 4 bases, the J end lost 2 bases, and 8 bases lay between the germline ends. CDR3 length equals 13 residues. The CDR3 nucleotides are TGTGCCACCAGCACGGACATGAACTATGGCTACACCTTC. Translating gives CATSTDMNYGYTF.

The chain uses TRBV5-1 and TRBJ2-3; 13 nucleotides agree with TRBD2. The CDR3 runs 17 residues. Germline V gene sequence: CDR1 SGHRS, CDR2 YFSETQ. V was pared by 2 bases and J by 1 base, with 4 bases of the junction left unmatched. The CDR3 loop is CASSFRLAGGRTDTQYF. The CDR3 DNA reads TGCGCCAGCAGCTTCCGACTAGCGGGGGGACGCACAGATACGCAGTATTTT.

The rearrangement uses TRBV7-8 and TRBJ2-2, with 7 bases identical to TRBD2. This CDR3 is 14 amino acids long. The germline CDR1 and CDR2 sequences are SGHVS and FQNEAQ. With V trimmed by 5 bases and J by 4 bases, 4 bases remained unmatched. CDR3: CASSRGSGTGELFF. CDR3 nucleotide sequence: TGTGCCAGCAGCCGCGGGAGCGGCACCGGGGAGCTGTTTTTT.

The chain couples TRBV11-2 to TRBJ1-2; D ambiguous. This CDR3 comprises 14 residues. V dropped 3 bases and J dropped 0 bases, with 8 bases sitting between them. Germline V gene sequence: CDR1 SGHAT, CDR2 FQNNGV. DNA of the CDR3: TGTGCCAGCAGCTTCCCCACACCTAACTATGGCTACACCTTC. It codes for CASSFPTPNYGYTF.

The chain couples TRBV5-5 to TRBJ1-5; D is undetermined. Germline-derived CDR1 and CDR2 are SGHKS and YYEKEE (reference sequence). The CDR3 extends over 18 amino acids. V was pared by 2 bases and J by 0 bases, with 18 bases between. The CDR3: CASSLTAQTQDSNQPQHF. The CDR3 coding sequence is TGTGCCAGCAGCTTAACAGCACAAACCCAGGATAGCAATCAGCCCCAGCATTTT.

For this clone: The sample has other DNA sequences that encode this CDR3 too. The V and J genes are TRBV19 and TRBJ1-2; D not certain. The CDR3 consists of 15 residues. The ends were cut back, 1 base at V and 6 bases at J, with 15 bases in the middle. CDR1 LNHDA and CDR2 SQIVND come from the germline V gene (reference sequence). The CDR3 reads CASSIVDRVSDGYTF. The CDR3 coding sequence is TGTGCCAGTAGTATAGTTGACCGGGTTTCGGATGGCTACACCTTC.

The chain couples TRBV7-9 to TRBJ1-2; TRBD1 is a possible D gene (5 bases). Trimming removed 5 bases from V and 2 bases from J, with 12 bases in between. Germline values: CDR1 SEHNR, CDR2 FQNEAQ (reference sequence). CDR3 length: 14 residues. The CDR3 DNA is TGTGCCAGCAGCCCCCTGTGGGGCAACTATGGCTACACCTTC. This sequence encodes CASSPLWGNYGYTF. Combining the CDR3 with reference TRBV7-9 and TRBJ1-2 gives the whole variable domain DTGVSQNPRHKITKRGQNVTFRCDPISEHNRLYWYRQTLGQGPEFLTYFQNEAQLEKSRLLSDRFSAERPKGSFSTLEIQRTEQGDSAMYLCASSPLWGNYGYTFGSGTRLTVV.